Presented here are 16 T cell receptor beta chains from one specimen sequenced in a study of cytomegalovirus exposure and HLA in healthy donors. Libraries were prepared by immunoSEQ multiplex PCR; TCRdb keeps only in-frame clonotypes and omits some of them. The sample carries some 200,000 clones, 65% to 85% recorded once. The sequencing input was PBMCs. Receptor source: a woman in her late teens or twenties in good health and CMV-seropositive.

The genes are TRBV4-1 and TRBJ2-3; 11 bases agree with TRBD2. The CDR3 sequence is 16 residues long. CDR1 and CDR2 (germline): MGHRA, YSYEKL. V gave up 4 bases and J gave up 5 bases; unmatched junction bases: 8. CDR3 in amino acids: CASSRQLAGVGDTQYF. Written as DNA, the CDR3 is TGCGCCAGCAGCCGTCAACTAGCGGGGGTTGGAGATACGCAGTATTTT.

The genes are TRBV5-1 and TRBJ1-1, with D possibly matching TRBD1 (5 bases). The CDR3 contains 16 residues. In germline, CDR1 is SGHRS, CDR2 YFSETQ. Trimming left V 0 bases short and J 5 bases short, with 17 bases between. CDR3 in DNA: TGCGCCAGCAGCTTGGCCGCCGGCGGGGAGGGGACTGAAGCTTTCTTT. It yields the protein CASSLAAGGEGTEAFF.

The rearrangement uses TRBV27 and TRBJ2-3; 9 bases map to TRBD1. The CDR3 is 15 amino acids. V lost 6 bases and J lost 3; bases outside the gene matches: 7. Per the germline V gene, CDR1 is MNHEY and CDR2 is SMNVEV (reference sequence). Written as DNA, the CDR3 is TGTGCCAGCAGCGCAGACAGGGGGGTGACAGATACGCAGTATTTT. As protein: CASSADRGVTDTQYF.

The V and J genes are TRBV6-1 and TRBJ1-6; the D gene is possibly TRBD1 (5 bases). Germline CDR1 reads MNHNS; CDR2 reads SASEGT. V lost 4 bases and J 9 bases, leaving 16 bases between the germline ends. CDR3 length: 15 residues. The CDR3 nucleotides are TGTGCCAGCAGTGTCGGCAGGGTTATCGGTTCACCCCTCCACTTT. It is translated as CASSVGRVIGSPLHF.

The CDR3 region is CASRKGQVRYSNQPQHF. The CDR3 coding sequence is TGCGCCAGCAGGAAAGGACAGGTGAGATATAGCAATCAGCCCCAGCATTTT. The V gene is TRBV23-1, the J gene TRBJ1-5; 7 bases map to TRBD1. TRBV23-1 belongs to the ORF category, with a function that is uncertain. With 6 bases clipped from V and 0 bases from J, the junction kept 11 bases outside the gene matches. The CDR3 sequence is 17 residues long.

The rearrangement joins TRBV4-1 to TRBJ2-1; TRBD2 aligns across 11 bases. Per germline, CDR1 MGHRA and CDR2 YSYEKL. The CDR3 has 17 residues. The J segment lost 4 bases and the V segment lost 0 bases, leaving 5 bases of the junction unmatched. The CDR3: CASSQELAGGFYNEQFF. The CDR3 DNA reads as TGCGCCAGCAGCCAAGAATTAGCGGGGGGGTTTTACAATGAGCAGTTCTTC.

The chain employs TRBV7-9 and TRBJ2-3, with 9 bases matching TRBD1. Germline V gives CDR1 SEHNR, CDR2 FQNEAQ (reference sequence). The trim removed 8 bases at V and 6 bases at J, leaving 15 bases unmatched. CDR3 length: 16 residues. Here the CDR3 reads CASPRDRVGERDTQYF. The CDR3, as DNA: TGTGCCAGCCCGAGGGACAGGGTCGGCGAGAGGGATACGCAGTATTTT. The full variable domain, its missing parts supplied by reference TRBV7-9 and TRBJ2-3, is DTGVSQNPRHKITKRGQNVTFRCDPISEHNRLYWYRQTLGQGPEFLTYFQNEAQLEKSRLLSDRFSAERPKGSFSTLEIQRTEQGDSAMYLCASPRDRVGERDTQYFGPGTRLTVL.

The V gene is TRBV18, the J gene TRBJ2-1; 8 bases are a match to TRBD2. Germline V gene sequence: CDR1 KGHSH, CDR2 LQKENI. The CDR3 consists of 15 residues. The V and J ends lost 3 bases and 4 bases, in that order; junction bases with no gene match: 5. CDR3 amino acids: CASSPGGGLYNEQFF. In DNA, the CDR3 is TGTGCCAGCTCACCCGGGGGGGGCCTATACAATGAGCAGTTCTTC.

J is TRBJ2-2 and V is TRBV9; D possibly corresponds to TRBD2 (7 bases). This CDR3 has 17 residues. CDR1 is SGDLS and CDR2 is YYNGEE in the germline V gene. V was shortened by 0 bases and J by 13 bases, with 25 bases between the two germline ends. CDR3 nucleotides: TGTGCCAGCAGCGTAGCGGGGGGCCCGGGGAGCCTCGAGTCGCTGTTTTTT. Protein sequence: CASSVAGGPGSLESLFF. Supplemented by reference TRBV9 and TRBJ2-2, the full variable domain reads DSGVTQTPKHLITATGQRVTLRCSPRSGDLSVYWYQQSLDQGLQFLIQYYNGEERAKGNILERFSAQQFPDLHSELNLSSLELGDSALYFCASSVAGGPGSLESLFFGEGSRLTVL.

The V and J genes are TRBV6-6 and TRBJ1-6, with a possible D match to TRBD1 (6 bases). The germline V gene encodes CDR1 MNHNY and CDR2 SVGAGI (reference sequence). V lost 6 bases and J 10 bases, leaving 16 bases between the germline ends. The CDR3 spans 14 residues. CDR3 region: CASREGGGRSPLHF. CDR3 DNA sequence: TGTGCCAGCAGGGAAGGGGGGGGGCGGTCACCCCTCCACTTT.

A single count supports this clone. The CDR3 sequence: CASSALIAGGMETQYF. The CDR3 bases are TGTGCCAGCAGCGCCCTAATTGCGGGGGGGATGGAGACCCAGTACTTC. This sequence joins TRBV5-4 and TRBJ2-5; 9 nucleotides line up with TRBD2. The V gene end was trimmed by 4 bases and the J gene end by 5 bases; junction bases not matched to a gene: 12. The CDR3 is 16 amino acids. From germline, CDR1 is SGHNT and CDR2 YYREEE (reference sequence).

The chain is built from TRBV29-1 and TRBJ2-1; 9 bases fit TRBD2. V trimming: 5 bases; J trimming: 4 bases; junction bases outside the gene matches: 12. Per germline, CDR1 SQVTM and CDR2 ANQGSEA. The CDR3 has 16 residues. The CDR3 protein is CSVSYGSGGPYNEQFF. DNA of the CDR3: TGCAGCGTTTCCTACGGTAGCGGGGGACCATACAATGAGCAGTTCTTC.

This chain uses TRBV15 with TRBJ1-4; TRBD1 matches 10 bases. The J segment lost 7 bases and the V segment lost 6 bases, leaving 2 bases of the junction unmatched. CDR1 and CDR2 (germline): LNHNV, YYDKDF (reference sequence). CDR3 length: 13 residues. The CDR3 loop reads CATRTGGSEKLFF. For the CDR3, the DNA is TGTGCCACCAGGACAGGGGGCTCTGAAAAACTGTTTTTT.

The DNA of the CDR3 is TGTGCCAGCAGTGGCCCGCGGACAGGGGACTATGGCTACACCTTC. Protein product: CASSGPRTGDYGYTF. The V call is TRBV25-1, the J call TRBJ1-2; 9 bases are shared with TRBD1. The length of the CDR3 is 15 residues. V lost 4 bases, J lost 3 bases, and 6 bases stayed unmatched. Germline V gene data show CDR1 as MGHDK and CDR2 as SYGVNS.

The chain uses TRBV7-2 and TRBJ1-2; 7 nucleotides agree with TRBD1. With V trimmed by 2 bases and J by 4 bases, 7 bases remained unmatched. The CDR3 runs to 15 residues. Per germline, CDR1 SGHTA and CDR2 FQGNSA. The CDR3 DNA reads TGTGCCAGCAGCTTAACAGGGGATAGGGGCTATGGCTACACCTTC. It yields the protein CASSLTGDRGYGYTF.

The genes are TRBV29-1 and TRBJ1-4; D call uncertain. Trimming removed 7 bases at V and 8 bases at J, with 14 bases between. The CDR3 consists of 12 residues. Germline CDR1 reads SQVTM; CDR2 reads ANQGSEA. The CDR3 loop is CSALGSSEKLFF. CDR3 nucleotide sequence: TGCAGCGCCCTCGGGAGTTCGGAAAAACTGTTTTTT.